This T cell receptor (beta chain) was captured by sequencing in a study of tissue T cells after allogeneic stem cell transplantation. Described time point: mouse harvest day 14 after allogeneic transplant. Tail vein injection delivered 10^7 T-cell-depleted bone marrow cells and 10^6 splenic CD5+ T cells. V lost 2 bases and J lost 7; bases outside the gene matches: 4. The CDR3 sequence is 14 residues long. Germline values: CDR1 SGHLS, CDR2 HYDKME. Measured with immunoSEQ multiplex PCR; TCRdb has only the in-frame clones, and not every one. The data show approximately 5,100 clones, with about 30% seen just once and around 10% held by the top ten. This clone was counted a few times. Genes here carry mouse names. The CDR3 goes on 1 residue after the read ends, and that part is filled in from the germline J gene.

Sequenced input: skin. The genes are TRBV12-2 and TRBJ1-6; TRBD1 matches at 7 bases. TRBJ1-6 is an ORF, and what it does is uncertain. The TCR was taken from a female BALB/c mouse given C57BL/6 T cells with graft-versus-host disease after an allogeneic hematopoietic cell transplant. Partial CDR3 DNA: TGTGCCAGCTCTCAACAGGGGAGGAATTCGCCCCTCTAC. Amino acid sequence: CASSQQGRNSPLY. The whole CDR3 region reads CASSQQGRNSPLYF.